Each of the 2 T cell receptor beta chains below was sequenced from the same sample in a study of monozygotic twins with inflammatory bowel disease. One entry per CDR3 protein, without DNA, is what TCRdb gives after re-calling the 5' RACE reads. In all, the sample yields more than 300,000 distinct CDR3 sequences. Sample: blood. These receptors were collected from a human donor with ulcerative colitis or Crohn's disease, or a healthy co-twin of an affected twin (not recorded which).

The CDR3 loop is CASSKGLAAYEQYF. The chain has TRBV12-3 or TRBV12-4 and TRBJ2-7; TCRdb outputs TRBD2, but without DNA this stays unchecked. CDR3 length equals 14 residues.

V usage is TRBV29-1 and J usage is TRBJ2-7; without DNA, the TCRdb call of TRBD1 cannot be checked. The CDR3 runs 13 residues. The V gene's germline CDR1 is SQVTM and CDR2 ANQGSEA. CDR3 amino acids: CSVDGTGSYEQYF.